This T cell receptor beta chain was identified in a study of blood T cells in healthy people across ages. This CDR3 contains 16 residues. Trimming took off 6 bases at V and 0 bases at J, with 17 bases between the two ends. From germline, CDR1 is SGHTA and CDR2 FQGNSA. Primers used in a second PCR of about 7 to 11 cycles were a sample-barcoded 5' primer and a J-beta primer mix. TCRdb re-derived calls from the 5' RACE reads in MiXCR, one entry per CDR3 protein. The sample has more than 1,400,000 distinct CDR3 sequences, around 42% seen once; the top ten hold under 8%. The total RNA that was extracted per sample amounted to at least 5.5 micrograms.

This chain uses TRBV7-2 with TRBJ1-1; the D is unclear. This clonotype was sampled from a woman aged 18-30 years in good health. The sequenced sample consisted of blood. Written as DNA, the CDR3 is TGTGCCAGCAGAAGAGTTGTGGCAGGCCTGAACACTGAAGCTTTCTTT. This sequence encodes CASRRVVAGLNTEAFF.